The clone carrying this T cell receptor beta chain is a singleton in its sample. Samples were taken several times over chemoradiotherapy. The sample originates from a study of chemoradiotherapy in HPV16-positive cancers. This CDR3 contains 16 residues. Germline CDR1 MGHRA, CDR2 YSYEKL. Trimming left V 1 base short and J 0 bases short, with 12 bases between. Sequenced by immunoSEQ multiplex PCR; TCRdb stores in-frame clones only, minus some. The repertoire includes 7,000 to 9,500 clones, around 80% of them detected once, and about a tenth sits in the top ten. The clonotype originates from a human donor with HPV-associated anogenital cancer. V is TRBV4-1 and J is TRBJ1-1, with D perhaps TRBD1 (6 bases). The sample was taken from a patient who underwent chemoradiotherapy. The CDR3 nucleotides read TGCGCCAGCAGCCAAGTGGGGGCTCCAATGAACACTGAAGCTTTCTTT. Translated: CASSQVGAPMNTEAFF.